These 13 T cell receptor beta chains share one sample of origin, sequenced in a study of shared clonotypes between healthy human individuals. Only in-frame clones appear in the TCRdb table, and some are missing; sequencing was by immunoSEQ multiplex PCR. Counted here are about 2.1 million clones, around 93% occurring once; the ten biggest clones make up 1.5% to 2%. Cells designated naive CD8 were CD45RO-negative and were positively selected for CCR7, with terminally differentiated effector memory CD45RA+ cells excluded. Source material: naive CD8+ T cells from PBMCs. These receptors were obtained from a man aged 18-30 years in good health. Some clones in this sample may be carry-over from other donors' samples.

The gene calls are TRBV10-1 and TRBJ2-6; D unresolved. This CDR3 spans 12 amino acids. The germline V gene encodes CDR1 WNHNN and CDR2 SYGVQD (reference sequence). The ends were cut back, 6 bases at V and 4 bases at J, with 4 bases in the middle. The CDR3 DNA is TGCGCCAGCAGGGAGGGGGCCAACGTCCTGACTTTC. Its protein product is CASREGANVLTF.

The rearrangement links TRBV5-6 to TRBJ1-2, with D possibly matching TRBD1 (5 bases). Germline V gene lookup returns CDR1 SGHDT and CDR2 YYEEEE. This CDR3 has 13 amino acids. With 7 bases removed from V and 4 bases from J, the gap between germline ends came to 14 bases. CDR3 sequence reads: CASGGQGGYGYTF. The CDR3 DNA sequence: TGTGCCAGCGGTGGGCAGGGCGGCTATGGCTACACCTTC. The full variable domain, completed using reference TRBV5-6 and TRBJ1-2, is DAGVTQSPTHLIKTRGQQVTLRCSPKSGHDTVSWYQQALGQGPQFIFQYYEEEERQRGNFPDRFSGHQFPNYSSELNVNALLLGDSALYLCASGGQGGYGYTFGSGTRLTVV.

The CDR3 DNA reads TGTGCCAGCAGCTCCTTAGGGGCAGGGCGGGAGGACTACGAGCAGTACTTC. It encodes CASSSLGAGREDYEQYF. The chain uses TRBV7-9 and TRBJ2-7, with 8 bases aligning to TRBD2. The CDR3 loop spans 17 amino acids. Germline CDR1 reads SEHNR; CDR2 reads FQNEAQ (reference sequence). The trim removed 4 bases at V and 3 bases at J, leaving 14 bases unmatched. Complete variable domain (other parts from reference TRBV7-9 and TRBJ2-7): DTGVSQNPRHKITKRGQNVTFRCDPISEHNRLYWYRQTLGQGPEFLTYFQNEAQLEKSRLLSDRFSAERPKGSFSTLEIQRTEQGDSAMYLCASSSLGAGREDYEQYFGPGTRLTVT.

The rearrangement joins TRBV10-2 to TRBJ1-1, with D maybe TRBD1 (6 bases). This CDR3 is built from 12 residues. The V end was cut by 4 bases, the J end by 7 bases, with 10 bases between. Germline CDR1 and CDR2: WSHSY and SAAADI. The CDR3, as DNA: TGCGCCAGCAGTGGGGGGCCTTATGAAGCTTTCTTT. Protein product: CASSGGPYEAFF.

This clone was detected only once. This chain links TRBV7-9 with TRBJ2-7; 9 nucleotides match TRBD1. This CDR3 has 15 amino acids. CDR1 and CDR2 from the germline V gene are SEHNR and FQNEAQ (reference sequence). Unmatched junction bases numbered 7, after V lost 6 bases and J lost 1 base. Here the CDR3 DNA reads TGTGCCAGCAGACGACCGGGACAGGGATCCTACGAGCAGTACTTC. Its protein product is CASRRPGQGSYEQYF.

The chain combines TRBV30 with TRBJ1-3, with 7 positions matching TRBD1. V was pared by 3 bases and J by 0 bases, with 11 bases of the junction left unmatched. This CDR3 is built from 17 residues. Germline lookup yields CDR1 GTSNPN and CDR2 SVGIG (reference sequence). In DNA, the CDR3 is TGTGCCTGGAGGGTCGATCGGGACAGTTACTCTGGAAACACCATATATTTT. Translation: CAWRVDRDSYSGNTIYF.

Concerning this clone itself: The identical CDR3 is also encoded by other nucleotide sequences in the sample. This chain joins TRBV27 and TRBJ1-5; the D gene is possibly TRBD1 (5 bases). This CDR3 spans 15 amino acids. Germline V gene lookup returns CDR1 MNHEY and CDR2 SMNVEV (reference sequence). V dropped 5 bases and J dropped 1 base, with 12 bases sitting between them. The CDR3 here is CASSPGGGSNQPQHF. The CDR3 DNA reads as TGTGCCAGCAGTCCTGGCGGGGGAAGCAATCAGCCCCAGCATTTT.

This chain uses TRBV28 with TRBJ2-2, with 8 bases that match TRBD2. Trimming removed 2 bases from V and 5 bases from J; junction bases left unmatched: 13. Germline V gene data show CDR1 as MDHEN and CDR2 as SYDVKM. CDR3 length: 18 amino acids. Here the CDR3 DNA reads TGTGCCAGCAGTTTACCGACCGTGCCGGGGGGGTCAACCGGGGAGCTGTTTTTT. Translating gives CASSLPTVPGGSTGELFF.

This rearrangement joins TRBV14 to TRBJ2-2, with D perhaps assigned TRBD1 or TRBD2 (5 bases each). Germline V CDR1 and CDR2: SGHDN, FVKESK. This CDR3 has 17 residues. Trimming took 0 bases from V and 7 from J, leaving 18 bases between them. CDR3 sequence: CASSQDSIRGDNGELFF. CDR3 nucleotides: TGTGCCAGCAGCCAAGATAGTATTAGGGGAGACAACGGGGAGCTGTTTTTT.

CDR3 coding DNA: TGTGCCAGCAAAGGAGGCAGATCGAACACTGAAGCTTTCTTT. Its protein product is CASKGGRSNTEAFF. The chain is built from TRBV27 and TRBJ1-1; D unclear. Germline loops: CDR1 MNHEY, CDR2 SMNVEV (reference sequence). This CDR3 comprises 14 residues. Trimming cost V 7 bases and J 1 base, with 13 bases left between them.

This chain connects TRBV2 to TRBJ2-7, with D hard to call. The germline V and J ends were trimmed by 7 bases and 2 bases, with 18 bases remaining between them. The CDR3 extends over 15 amino acids. Germline CDR1 and CDR2: SNHLY and FYNNEI. The CDR3 here is CASMIGPGGTYEQYF. For the CDR3, the DNA is TGTGCCAGCATGATAGGTCCGGGTGGGACCTACGAGCAGTACTTC.

The gene calls are TRBV15 and TRBJ2-2; TRBD2 aligns across 7 bases. This CDR3 has 15 residues. The ends lost 6 bases at V and 7 bases at J; junction bases unmatched: 11. CDR1 is LNHNV and CDR2 is YYDKDF in the germline V gene (reference sequence). In DNA, the CDR3 is TGTGCCACCAGTGGGTTGCGGGGGTCGATCGGGGAGCTGTTTTTT. Translating it yields CATSGLRGSIGELFF. Combining the CDR3 with reference TRBV15 and TRBJ2-2 gives the whole variable domain DAMVIQNPRYQVTQFGKPVTLSCSQTLNHNVMYWYQQKSSQAPKLLFHYYDKDFNNEADTPDNFQSRRPNTSFCFLDIRSPGLGDTAMYLCATSGLRGSIGELFFGEGSRLTVL.

V and J are TRBV28 and TRBJ2-7; D uncertain. V was pared by 1 base and J by 7 bases, with 20 bases between. Per germline, CDR1 MDHEN and CDR2 SYDVKM. CDR3 length: 16 amino acids. CDR3 sequence: CASSLLPSSVQGEQYF. The CDR3 DNA reads TGTGCCAGCAGTTTATTACCAAGTTCAGTACAAGGGGAGCAGTACTTC.